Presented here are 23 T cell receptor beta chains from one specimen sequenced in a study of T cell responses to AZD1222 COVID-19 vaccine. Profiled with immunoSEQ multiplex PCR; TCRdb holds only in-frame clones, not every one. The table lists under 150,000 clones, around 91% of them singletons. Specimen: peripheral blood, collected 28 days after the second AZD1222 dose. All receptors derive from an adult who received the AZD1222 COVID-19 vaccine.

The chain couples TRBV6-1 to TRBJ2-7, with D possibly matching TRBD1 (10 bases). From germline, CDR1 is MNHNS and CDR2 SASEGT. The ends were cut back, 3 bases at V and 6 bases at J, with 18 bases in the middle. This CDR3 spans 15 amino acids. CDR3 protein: CASSDSGGTGVEQYV. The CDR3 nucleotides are TGTGCCAGCAGTGACAGCGGGGGGACAGGGGTCGAGCAGTACGTC.

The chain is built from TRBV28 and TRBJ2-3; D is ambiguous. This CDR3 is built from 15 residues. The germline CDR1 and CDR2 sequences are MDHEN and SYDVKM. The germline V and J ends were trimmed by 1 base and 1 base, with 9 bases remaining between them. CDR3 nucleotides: TGTGCCAGCAGTTTATCCCCTCCGGGCACAGATACGCAGTATTTT. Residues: CASSLSPPGTDTQYF.

CDR3 in amino acids: CATSTKQGEKLFF. The DNA for the CDR3 is TGTGCCACCAGCACCAAACAGGGAGAAAAACTGTTTTTT. This sequence joins TRBV15 and TRBJ1-4, with D possibly matching TRBD1 (6 bases). The CDR3 is made up of 13 amino acids. Germline V gene sequence: CDR1 LNHNV, CDR2 YYDKDF (reference sequence). Trimming took 4 bases from V and 8 from J, leaving 11 bases between them.

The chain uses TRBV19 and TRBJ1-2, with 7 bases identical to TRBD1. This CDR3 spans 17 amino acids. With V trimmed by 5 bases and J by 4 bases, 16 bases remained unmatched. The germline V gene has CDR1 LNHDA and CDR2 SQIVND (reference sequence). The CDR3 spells CASSSQGERGASYGYTF. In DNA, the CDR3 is TGTGCCAGTAGTTCCCAGGGGGAAAGAGGGGCGAGCTATGGCTACACCTTC.

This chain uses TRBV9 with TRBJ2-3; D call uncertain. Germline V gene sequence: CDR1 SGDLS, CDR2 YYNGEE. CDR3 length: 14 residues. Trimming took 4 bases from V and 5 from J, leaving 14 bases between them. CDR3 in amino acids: CASSPSWRKDTQYF. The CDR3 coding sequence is TGTGCCAGCAGCCCGTCTTGGCGAAAAGATACGCAGTATTTT.

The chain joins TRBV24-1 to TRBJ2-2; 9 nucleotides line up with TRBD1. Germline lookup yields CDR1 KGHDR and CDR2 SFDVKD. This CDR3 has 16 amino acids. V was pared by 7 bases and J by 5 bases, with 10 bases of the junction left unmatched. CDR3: CATSDAGQGGTGELFF. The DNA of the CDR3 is TGTGCCACCAGCGATGCGGGACAGGGAGGAACCGGGGAGCTGTTTTTT.

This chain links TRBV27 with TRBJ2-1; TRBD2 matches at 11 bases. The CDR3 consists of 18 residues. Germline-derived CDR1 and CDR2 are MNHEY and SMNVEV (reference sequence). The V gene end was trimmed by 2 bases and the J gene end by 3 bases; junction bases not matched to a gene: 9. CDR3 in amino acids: CASSLSVGLAGFYNEQFF. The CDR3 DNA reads TGTGCCAGCAGTTTAAGTGTAGGACTAGCGGGTTTCTACAATGAGCAGTTCTTC.

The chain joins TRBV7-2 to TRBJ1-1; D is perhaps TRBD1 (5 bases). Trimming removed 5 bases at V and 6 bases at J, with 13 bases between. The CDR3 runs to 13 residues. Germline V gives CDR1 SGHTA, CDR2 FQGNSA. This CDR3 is CASSTLVGAEAFF. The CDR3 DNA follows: TGTGCCAGCAGCACCCTGGTGGGGGCTGAAGCTTTCTTT.

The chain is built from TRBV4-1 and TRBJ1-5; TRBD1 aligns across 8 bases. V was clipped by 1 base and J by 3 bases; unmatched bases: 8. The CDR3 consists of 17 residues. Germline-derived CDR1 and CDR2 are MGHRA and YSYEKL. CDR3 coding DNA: TGCGCCAGCAGCCAAGGACAGGGGCCACCTTTCAATCAGCCCCAGCATTTT. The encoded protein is CASSQGQGPPFNQPQHF.

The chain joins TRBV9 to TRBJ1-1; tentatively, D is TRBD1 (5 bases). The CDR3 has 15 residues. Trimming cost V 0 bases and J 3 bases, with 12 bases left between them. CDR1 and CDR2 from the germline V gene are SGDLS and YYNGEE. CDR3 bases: TGTGCCAGCAGCGTAGAAGGAGGGACGGACACTGAAGCTTTCTTT. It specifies CASSVEGGTDTEAFF.

The CDR3 here is CATSEAGTGLNQPQHF. The CDR3 DNA is TGTGCCACCAGTGAAGCCGGGACAGGGCTCAATCAGCCCCAGCATTTT. The chain links TRBV24-1 to TRBJ1-5; 9 nucleotides agree with TRBD1. Germline CDR1 is KGHDR and CDR2 is SFDVKD. This CDR3 region has 16 residues. The V gene end was trimmed by 4 bases and the J gene end by 3 bases; junction bases not matched to a gene: 6.

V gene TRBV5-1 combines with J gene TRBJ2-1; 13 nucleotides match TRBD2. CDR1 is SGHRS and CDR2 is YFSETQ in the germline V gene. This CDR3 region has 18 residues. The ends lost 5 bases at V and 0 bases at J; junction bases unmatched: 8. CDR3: CASRPGLAGDGSYNEQFF. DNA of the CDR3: TGCGCCAGCAGACCAGGACTAGCGGGAGATGGCTCCTACAATGAGCAGTTCTTC.

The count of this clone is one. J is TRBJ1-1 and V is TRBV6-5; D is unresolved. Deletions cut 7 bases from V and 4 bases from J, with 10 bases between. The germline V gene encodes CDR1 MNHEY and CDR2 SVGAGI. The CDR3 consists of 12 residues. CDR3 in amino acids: CASIPSGTEAFF. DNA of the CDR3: TGTGCCAGCATCCCGTCCGGCACTGAAGCTTTCTTT.

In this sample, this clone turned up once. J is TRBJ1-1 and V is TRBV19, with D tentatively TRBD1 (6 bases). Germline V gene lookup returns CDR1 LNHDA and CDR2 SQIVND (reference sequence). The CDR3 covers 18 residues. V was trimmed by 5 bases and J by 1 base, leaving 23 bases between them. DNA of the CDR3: TGTGCCAGTAGTCCCCGGGACAAGGGTAAGTGGAGGAACACTGAAGCTTTCTTT. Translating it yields CASSPRDKGKWRNTEAFF.

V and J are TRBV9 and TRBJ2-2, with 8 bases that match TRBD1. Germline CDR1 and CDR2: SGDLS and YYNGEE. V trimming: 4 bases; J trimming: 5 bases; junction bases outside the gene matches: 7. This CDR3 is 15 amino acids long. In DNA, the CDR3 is TGTGCCAGCAGCTCCTGGACAGGGCTAACCGGGGAGCTGTTTTTT. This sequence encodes CASSSWTGLTGELFF.

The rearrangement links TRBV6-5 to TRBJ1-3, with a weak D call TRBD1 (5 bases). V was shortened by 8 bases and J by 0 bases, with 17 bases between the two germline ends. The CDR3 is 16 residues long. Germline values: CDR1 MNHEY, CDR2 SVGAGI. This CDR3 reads CASCLLTADSGNTIYF. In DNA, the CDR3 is TGTGCCAGCTGTTTGTTGACAGCCGACTCTGGAAACACCATATATTTT.

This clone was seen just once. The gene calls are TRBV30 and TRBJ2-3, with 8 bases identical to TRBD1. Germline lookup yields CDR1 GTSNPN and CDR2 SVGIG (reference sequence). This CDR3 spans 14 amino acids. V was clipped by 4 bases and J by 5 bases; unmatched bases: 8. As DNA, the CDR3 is TGTGCCTGGAATCGTCAGGGGGCCGAAGATACGCAGTATTTT. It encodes CAWNRQGAEDTQYF.

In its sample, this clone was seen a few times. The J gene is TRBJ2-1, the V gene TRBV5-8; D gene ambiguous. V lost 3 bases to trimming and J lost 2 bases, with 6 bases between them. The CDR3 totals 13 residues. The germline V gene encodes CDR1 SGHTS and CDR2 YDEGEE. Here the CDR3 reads CASSSPPYNEQFF. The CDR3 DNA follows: TGTGCCAGCAGCTCGCCCCCCTACAATGAGCAGTTCTTC.

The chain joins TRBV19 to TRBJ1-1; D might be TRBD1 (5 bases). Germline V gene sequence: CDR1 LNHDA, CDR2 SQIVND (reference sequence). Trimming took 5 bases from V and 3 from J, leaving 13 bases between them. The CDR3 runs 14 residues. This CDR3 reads CASSLQGRYTEAFF. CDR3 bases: TGTGCCAGTAGTTTGCAGGGTAGGTACACTGAAGCTTTCTTT.

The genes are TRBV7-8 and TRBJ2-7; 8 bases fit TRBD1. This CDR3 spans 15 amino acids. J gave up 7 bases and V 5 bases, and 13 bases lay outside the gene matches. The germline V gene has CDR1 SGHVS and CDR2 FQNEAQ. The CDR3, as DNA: TGTGCCAGCAGCACGGGACAGGTCCCCTTCTTGGAGCAGTACGTC. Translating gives CASSTGQVPFLEQYV.

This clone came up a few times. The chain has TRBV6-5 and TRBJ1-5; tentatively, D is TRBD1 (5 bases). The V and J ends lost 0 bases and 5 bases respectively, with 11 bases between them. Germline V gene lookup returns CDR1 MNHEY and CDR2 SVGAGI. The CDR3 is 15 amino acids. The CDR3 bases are TGTGCCAGCAGTTACTCGATCAGGGCGGATCAGCCCCAGCATTTT. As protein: CASSYSIRADQPQHF.

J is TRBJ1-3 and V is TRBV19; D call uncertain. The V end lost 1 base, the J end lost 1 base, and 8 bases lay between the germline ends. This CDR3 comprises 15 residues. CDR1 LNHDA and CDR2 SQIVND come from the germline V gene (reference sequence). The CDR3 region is CASSIVGGSGNTIYF. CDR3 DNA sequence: TGTGCCAGTAGTATAGTCGGCGGATCTGGAAACACCATATATTTT.

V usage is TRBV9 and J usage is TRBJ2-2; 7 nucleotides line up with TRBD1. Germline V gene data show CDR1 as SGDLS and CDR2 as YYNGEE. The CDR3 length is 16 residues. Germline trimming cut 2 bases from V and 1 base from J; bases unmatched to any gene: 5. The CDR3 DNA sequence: TGTGCCAGCAGCGTCGGACAGGACGAGAACACCGGGGAGCTGTTTTTT. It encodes CASSVGQDENTGELFF.